This is a list of T cell receptor beta chains from one sample in a study of regulatory T cells in long-lasting Graves disease. Each CDR3 protein gets one entry after TCRdb re-called the multiplex PCR reads with MiXCR. This sample yields around 360,000 distinct CDR3 sequences, of which 15% to 20% are seen a single time; around 20% belongs to the top ten. The same data also went into a second study, on T cells in Graves' hyperthyroidism and ophthalmopathy.

Specimen: peripheral blood mononuclear cells (PBMCs), collected at new diagnosis, from a patient treated with antithyroid drugs. All receptors derive from a woman under 30 with Graves disease. Both conserved end residues are part of each CDR3. D genes are given only for firm matches. Rows give clone size only sometimes, using once, few, many, or a class for an expanded clone.

D	J	size	V	CDR3	DNA
.	TRBJ2-7	few	TRBV7-3	CASSSRGGNEQYF	TGTGCCAGCAGCTCTAGGGGGGGGAACGAGCAGTACTTC
TRBD1	TRBJ2-2	many	TRBV28	CASSSGQENTGELFF	TGTGCCAGCAGTTCGGGACAGGAGAACACCGGGGAGCTGTTTTTT
.	TRBJ2-5	many	TRBV3-1	CASSPLGGQETQYF	TGTGCCAGCAGCCCACTTGGGGGCCAAGAGACCCAGTACTTC
TRBD1	TRBJ2-5	many	TRBV9	CASSRGTGVGEETQYF	TGTGCCAGCAGCCGGGGGACAGGAGTGGGGGAAGAGACCCAGTACTTC
TRBD2	TRBJ2-2	.	TRBV5-1	CASSPGLAGGANTGELFF	TGTGCCAGCAGCCCGGGACTAGCGGGAGGGGCGAACACCGGGGAGCTGTTTTTT
TRBD1	TRBJ1-2	.	TRBV9	CASSVVTTGGYGYTF	TGTGCCAGCAGCGTGGTGACTACAGGGGGCTATGGCTACACCTTC
TRBD1	TRBJ2-1	few	TRBV9	CASSVVDRGSENEQFF	TGTGCCAGCAGCGTAGTGGACAGGGGGTCGGAAAATGAGCAGTTCTTC
.	TRBJ1-1	.	TRBV20-1	CSARDRGGVAFF	TGCAGTGCTAGAGATCGGGGCGGGGTAGCTTTCTTT
.	TRBJ2-5	many	TRBV18	CASSLLATVGETQYF	TGTGCCAGCTCCCTCCTCGCTACGGTTGGAGAGACCCAGTACTTC
.	TRBJ2-1	.	TRBV2	CASSEAWLGNEQFF	TGTGCCAGCAGTGAAGCGTGGCTAGGCAATGAGCAGTTCTTC
.	TRBJ2-3	few	TRBV24-1	CATSDPGYRGTDTQYF	TGTGCCACCAGTGATCCGGGTTACAGGGGCACAGATACGCAGTATTTT
TRBD1	TRBJ1-5	few	TRBV5-5	CASSYGAQGSHRNQPQHF	TGTGCCAGCAGCTATGGGGCACAGGGGTCGCATCGTAATCAGCCCCAGCATTTT
.	TRBJ1-3	many	TRBV2	CASRGPGGSGNTIYF	TGTGCCAGCAGAGGACCTGGGGGCTCTGGAAACACCATATATTTT
TRBD1	TRBJ2-3	few	TRBV10-3	CAISEPPGQGRGDTQYF	TGTGCCATCAGTGAGCCTCCGGGACAGGGTAGAGGAGATACGCAGTATTTT
.	TRBJ2-7	few	TRBV29-1	CSVRTATYEQYF	TGCAGCGTTCGGACAGCAACCTACGAGCAGTACTTC
.	TRBJ2-7	many	TRBV3-1	CASTQGPGSYEQYF	TGTGCCAGCACCCAAGGTCCGGGTTCCTACGAGCAGTACTTC
.	TRBJ2-5	.	TRBV20-1	CSARVRGGQETQYF	TGCAGTGCTAGAGTTAGAGGGGGGCAAGAGACCCAGTACTTC
.	TRBJ2-6	many	TRBV13	CASSRSQGANVLTF	TGTGCCAGCAGCCGCTCGCAGGGGGCCAACGTCCTGACTTTC
.	TRBJ1-2	.	TRBV4-1	CASSQGGNGYTF	TGCGCCAGCAGCCAAGGCGGTAATGGCTACACCTTC
.	TRBJ1-2	few	TRBV20-1	CSARTASSNYGYTF	TGCAGTGCGAGGACAGCATCCTCTAACTATGGCTACACCTTC
TRBD2	TRBJ2-7	many	TRBV12-3/TRBV12-4	CASSSHGTSGSYEQYF	TGTGCCAGCAGTTCCCATGGGACTAGCGGGAGCTACGAGCAGTACTTC
TRBD1	TRBJ2-7	many	TRBV20-1	CSATPDRGFRYEQYF	TGCAGTGCTACGCCCGACAGGGGGTTCCGGTACGAGCAGTACTTC
TRBD1	TRBJ1-2	many	TRBV12-3/TRBV12-4	CASSLRTGNPMPYTF	TGTGCCAGCAGTCTCCGGACAGGAAACCCTATGCCCTACACCTTC
.	TRBJ2-7	many	TRBV4-2	CASTGLGQGNEQYF	TGTGCCAGCACCGGGCTCGGGCAGGGGAACGAGCAGTACTTC
TRBD1	TRBJ1-2	many	TRBV29-1	CSVAITGGYGYTF	TGCAGCGTCGCCATAACAGGGGGATACGGCTACACCTTC
.	TRBJ1-5	few	TRBV19	CASSDRINQPQHF	TGTGCCAGTAGCGACAGGATCAATCAGCCCCAGCATTTT
TRBD1	TRBJ1-5	many	TRBV20-1	CSADRDRTNQPQHF	TGCAGTGCTGACCGGGACAGGACAAATCAGCCCCAGCATTTT
TRBD1	TRBJ2-7	few	TRBV7-8	CASSLLQDRATPYEQYF	TGTGCCAGCAGCCTCCTTCAGGACAGGGCTACGCCTTACGAGCAGTACTTC
.	TRBJ1-2	many	TRBV10-3	CAISEGVAVGYGYTF	TGTGCCATCAGTGAGGGGGTGGCGGTGGGCTATGGCTACACCTTC
.	TRBJ2-7	.	TRBV20-1	CSARFPGGLRWDEQYF	TGCAGTGCTAGATTTCCAGGGGGACTAAGGTGGGACGAGCAGTACTTC
TRBD1	TRBJ2-5	once	TRBV9	CASSPRTGGEATQYF	TGTGCCAGCAGCCCCCGGACAGGGGGCGAGGCGACCCAGTACTTC
.	TRBJ1-5	.	TRBV20-1	CSAPTLEFRNQPQHF	TGCAGCGCTCCCACTCTGGAGTTCCGCAATCAGCCCCAGCATTTT
.	TRBJ1-2	few	TRBV29-1	CSVEDPGRDNYGYTF	TGCAGCGTTGAAGATCCCGGGAGGGATAACTATGGCTACACCTTC
.	TRBJ1-2	.	TRBV5-4	CASNTGRNNYGYTF	TGTGCCAGCAACACAGGACGGAACAACTATGGCTACACCTTC
TRBD2	TRBJ2-1	many	TRBV9	CASSVSSGTVNEQFF	TGTGCCAGCAGCGTATCCAGCGGGACCGTGAATGAGCAGTTCTTC
.	TRBJ2-7	many	TRBV30	CAWSVYGDEQYF	TGTGCCTGGAGTGTTTACGGGGACGAGCAGTACTTC
.	TRBJ2-7	few	TRBV12-3/TRBV12-4	CASSFHPEVEEQYF	TGTGCCAGCAGTTTTCATCCCGAGGTCGAAGAGCAGTACTTC
.	TRBJ2-5	many	TRBV20-1	CSAKTGISETETQYF	TGCAGTGCCAAGACGGGAATTAGCGAGACGGAGACCCAGTACTTC
.	TRBJ2-1	few	TRBV5-1	CASSWTESSYNEQFF	TGCGCCAGCAGCTGGACAGAAAGCTCCTACAATGAGCAGTTCTTC
TRBD2	TRBJ2-5	many	TRBV6-5	CASSYGVRTSGGLEETQYF	TGTGCCAGCAGTTACGGGGTCAGGACTAGCGGGGGGCTAGAAGAGACCCAGTACTTC
TRBD2	TRBJ2-1	many	TRBV7-9	CASRAGTSGSGQFF	TGTGCCAGCAGGGCCGGGACTAGCGGGAGTGGGCAGTTCTTC
TRBD2	TRBJ2-1	many	TRBV15	CATSVGTSGSDNEQFF	TGTGCCACCAGCGTGGGGACTAGCGGGTCCGACAATGAGCAGTTCTTC